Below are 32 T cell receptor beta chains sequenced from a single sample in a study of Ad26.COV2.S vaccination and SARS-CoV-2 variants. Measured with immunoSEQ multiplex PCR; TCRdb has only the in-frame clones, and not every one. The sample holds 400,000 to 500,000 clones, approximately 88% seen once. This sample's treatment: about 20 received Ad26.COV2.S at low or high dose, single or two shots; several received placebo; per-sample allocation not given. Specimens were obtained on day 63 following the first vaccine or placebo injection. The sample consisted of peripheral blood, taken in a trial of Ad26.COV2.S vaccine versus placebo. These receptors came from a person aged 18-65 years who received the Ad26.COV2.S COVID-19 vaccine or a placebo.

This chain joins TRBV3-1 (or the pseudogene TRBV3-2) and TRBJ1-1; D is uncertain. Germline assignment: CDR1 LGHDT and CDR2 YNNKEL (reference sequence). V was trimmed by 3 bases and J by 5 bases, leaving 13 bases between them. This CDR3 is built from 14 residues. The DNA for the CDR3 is TGTGCCAGCAGCCAGTCGGCGGGGAAAACTGAAGCTTTCTTT. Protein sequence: CASSQSAGKTEAFF.

The CDR3 sequence is CASSDKGRVPGQGSIYGYTF. CDR3 DNA: TGTGCCAGCAGTGACAAAGGAAGGGTACCGGGACAGGGAAGCATATATGGCTACACCTTC. The J gene is TRBJ1-2, the V gene TRBV2; 9 bases are shared with TRBD1. The germline CDR1 and CDR2 sequences are SNHLY and FYNNEI. V lost 3 bases to trimming and J lost 5 bases; unmatched junction nucleotides: 22. CDR3 length equals 20 residues.

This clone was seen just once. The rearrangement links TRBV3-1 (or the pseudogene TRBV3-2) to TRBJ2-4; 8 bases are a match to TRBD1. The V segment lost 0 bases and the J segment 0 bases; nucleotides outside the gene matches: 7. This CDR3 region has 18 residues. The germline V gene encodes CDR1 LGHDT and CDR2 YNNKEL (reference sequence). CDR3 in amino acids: CASSQEGGRGRAKNIQYF. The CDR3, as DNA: TGTGCCAGCAGCCAAGAGGGCGGCAGGGGGCGAGCCAAAAACATTCAGTACTTC.

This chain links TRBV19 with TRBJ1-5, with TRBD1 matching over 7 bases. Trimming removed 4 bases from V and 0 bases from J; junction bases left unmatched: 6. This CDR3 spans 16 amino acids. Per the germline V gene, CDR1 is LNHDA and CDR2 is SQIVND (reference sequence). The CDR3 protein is CASSNGQAYSNQPQHF. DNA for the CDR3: TGTGCCAGTAGTAATGGACAGGCTTATAGCAATCAGCCCCAGCATTTT.

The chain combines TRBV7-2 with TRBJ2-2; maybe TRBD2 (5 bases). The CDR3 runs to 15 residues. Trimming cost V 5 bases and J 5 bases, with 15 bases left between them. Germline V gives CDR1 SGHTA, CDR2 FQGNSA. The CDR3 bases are TGTGCCAGCAGCCCTTATCGAAGGGAGACCGGGGAGCTGTTTTTT. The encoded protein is CASSPYRRETGELFF.

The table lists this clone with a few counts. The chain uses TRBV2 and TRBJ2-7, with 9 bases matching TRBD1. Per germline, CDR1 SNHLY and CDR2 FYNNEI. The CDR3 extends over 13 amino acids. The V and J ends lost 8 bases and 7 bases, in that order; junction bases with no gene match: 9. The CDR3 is CASAGTGTKEQYF. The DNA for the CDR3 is TGTGCCAGCGCCGGGACAGGGACGAAAGAGCAGTACTTC. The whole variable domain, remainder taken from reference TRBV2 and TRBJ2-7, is EPEVTQTPSHQVTQMGQEVILRCVPISNHLYFYWYRQILGQKVEFLVSFYNNEISEKSEIFDDQFSVERPDGSNFTLKIRSTKLEDSAMYFCASAGTGTKEQYFGPGTRLTVT.

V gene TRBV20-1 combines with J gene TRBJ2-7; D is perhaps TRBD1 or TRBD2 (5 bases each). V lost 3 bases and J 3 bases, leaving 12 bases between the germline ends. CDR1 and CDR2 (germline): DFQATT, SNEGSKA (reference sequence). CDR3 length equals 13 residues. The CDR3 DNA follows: TGCAGTGCTAGTGGGGACCGATACTACGAGCAGTACTTC. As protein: CSASGDRYYEQYF.

CDR3 residues: CASSPEPRAEGYTF. The CDR3 DNA reads as TGTGCCAGCAGCCCCGAACCCAGAGCGGAGGGCTACACCTTC. The chain has TRBV7-3 and TRBJ1-2; D call uncertain. CDR3 length: 14 residues. Trimming shortened V by 5 bases and J by 8 bases, and 18 bases separated the two germline ends. The germline V gene has CDR1 SGHTA and CDR2 FQGTGA. The whole variable domain, remainder taken from reference TRBV7-3 and TRBJ1-2, is GAGVSQTPSNKVTEKGKYVELRCDPISGHTALYWYRQSLGQGPEFLIYFQGTGAADDSGLPNDRFFAVRPEGSVSTLKIQRTERGDSAVYLCASSPEPRAEGYTFGSGTRLTVV.

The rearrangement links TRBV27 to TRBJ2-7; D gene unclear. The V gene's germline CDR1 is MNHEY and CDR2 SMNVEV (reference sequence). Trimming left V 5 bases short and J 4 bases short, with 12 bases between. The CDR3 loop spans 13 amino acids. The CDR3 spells CASSPANGYEQYF. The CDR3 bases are TGTGCCAGCAGTCCCGCCAACGGGTACGAGCAGTACTTC.

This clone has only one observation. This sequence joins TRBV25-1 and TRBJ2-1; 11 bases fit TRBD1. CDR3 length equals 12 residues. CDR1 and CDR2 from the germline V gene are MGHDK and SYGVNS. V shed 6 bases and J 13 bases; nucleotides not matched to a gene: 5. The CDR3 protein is CASRGTGGQQFF. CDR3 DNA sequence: TGTGCCAGCAGGGGGACAGGGGGTCAACAGTTCTTC.

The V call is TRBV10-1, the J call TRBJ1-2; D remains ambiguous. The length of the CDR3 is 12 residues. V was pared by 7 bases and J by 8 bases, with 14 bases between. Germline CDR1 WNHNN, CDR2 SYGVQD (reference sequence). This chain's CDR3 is CASKTDLLGYTF. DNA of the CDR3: TGCGCCAGCAAGACCGACCTCTTGGGCTACACCTTC.

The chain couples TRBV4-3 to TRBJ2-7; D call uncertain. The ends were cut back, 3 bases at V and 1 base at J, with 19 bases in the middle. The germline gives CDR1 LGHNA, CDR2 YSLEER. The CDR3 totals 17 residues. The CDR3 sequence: CASSHSYRRYTSYEQYF. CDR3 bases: TGCGCCAGCAGCCATTCGTACCGACGCTACACATCCTACGAGCAGTACTTC.

The CDR3 region is CASSLDGGPYEQYF. CDR3 sequence (DNA): TGTGCCAGCAGCCTGGACGGGGGTCCCTACGAGCAGTACTTC. This chain connects TRBV2 to TRBJ2-7; D may be TRBD2 (6 bases). V lost 6 bases to trimming and J lost 2 bases, with 14 bases between them. The CDR3 length is 14 residues. CDR1 is SNHLY, CDR2 FYNNEI, per germline.

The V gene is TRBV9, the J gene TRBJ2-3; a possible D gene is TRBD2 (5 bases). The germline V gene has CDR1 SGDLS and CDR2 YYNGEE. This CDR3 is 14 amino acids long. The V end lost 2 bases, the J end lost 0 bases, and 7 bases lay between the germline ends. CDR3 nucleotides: TGTGCCAGCAGCGTGGGAGTAAGCACAGATACGCAGTATTTT. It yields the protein CASSVGVSTDTQYF.

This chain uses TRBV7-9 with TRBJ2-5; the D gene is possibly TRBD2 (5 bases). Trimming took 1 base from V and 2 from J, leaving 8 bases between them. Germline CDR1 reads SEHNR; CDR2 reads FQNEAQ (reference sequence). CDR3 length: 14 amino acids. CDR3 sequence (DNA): TGTGCCAGCAGCTTAGGGACTCCTCAAGAGACCCAGTACTTC. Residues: CASSLGTPQETQYF.

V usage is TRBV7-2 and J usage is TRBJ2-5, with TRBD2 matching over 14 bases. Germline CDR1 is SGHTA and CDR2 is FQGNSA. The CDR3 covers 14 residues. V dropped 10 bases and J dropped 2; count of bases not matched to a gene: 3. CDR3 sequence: CATGLAGGQETQYF. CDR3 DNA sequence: TGTGCCACCGGACTAGCGGGGGGACAAGAGACCCAGTACTTC. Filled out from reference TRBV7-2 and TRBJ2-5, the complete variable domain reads GAGVSQSPSNKVTEKGKDVELRCDPISGHTALYWYRQSLGQGLEFLIYFQGNSAPDKSGLPSDRFSAERTGGSVSTLTIQRTQQEDSAVYLCATGLAGGQETQYFGPGTRLLVL.

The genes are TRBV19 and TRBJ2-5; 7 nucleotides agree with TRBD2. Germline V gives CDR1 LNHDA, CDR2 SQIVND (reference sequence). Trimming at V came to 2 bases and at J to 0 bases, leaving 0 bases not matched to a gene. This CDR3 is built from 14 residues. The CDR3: CASSITSDQETQYF. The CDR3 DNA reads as TGTGCCAGTAGTATAACTAGCGACCAAGAGACCCAGTACTTC.

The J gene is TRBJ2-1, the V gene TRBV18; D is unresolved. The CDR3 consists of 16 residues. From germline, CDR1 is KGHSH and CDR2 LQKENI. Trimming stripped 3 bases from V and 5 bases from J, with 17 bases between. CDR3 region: CASSPRSPGADNEQFF. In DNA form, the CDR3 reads TGTGCCAGCTCACCGAGGAGTCCAGGTGCCGACAATGAGCAGTTCTTC.

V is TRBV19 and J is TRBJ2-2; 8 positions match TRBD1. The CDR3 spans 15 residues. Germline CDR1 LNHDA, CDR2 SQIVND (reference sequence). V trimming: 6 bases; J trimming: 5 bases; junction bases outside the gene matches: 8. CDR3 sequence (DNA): TGTGCCAGTAGCACAGGGGGTATTAGAACCGGGGAGCTGTTTTTT. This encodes CASSTGGIRTGELFF.

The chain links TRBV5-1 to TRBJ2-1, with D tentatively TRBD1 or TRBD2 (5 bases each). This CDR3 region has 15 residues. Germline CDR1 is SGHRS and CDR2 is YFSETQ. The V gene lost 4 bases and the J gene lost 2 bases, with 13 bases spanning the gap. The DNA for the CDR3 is TGCGCCAGCAGCGTGGGGGAAGGACCCTACAATGAGCAGTTCTTC. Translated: CASSVGEGPYNEQFF.

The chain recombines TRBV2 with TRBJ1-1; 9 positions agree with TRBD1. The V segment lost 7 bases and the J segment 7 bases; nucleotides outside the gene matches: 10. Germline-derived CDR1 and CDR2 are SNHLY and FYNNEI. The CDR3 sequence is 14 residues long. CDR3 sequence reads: CASNIWGQGGEAFF. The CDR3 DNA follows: TGTGCCAGCAACATTTGGGGACAGGGTGGTGAAGCTTTCTTT.

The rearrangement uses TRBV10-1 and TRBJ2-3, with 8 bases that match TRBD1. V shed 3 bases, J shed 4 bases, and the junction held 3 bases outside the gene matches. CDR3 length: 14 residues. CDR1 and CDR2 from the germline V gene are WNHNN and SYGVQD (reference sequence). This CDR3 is CASSDRTGPDTQYF. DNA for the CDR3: TGCGCCAGCAGTGACCGGACAGGGCCAGATACGCAGTATTTT.

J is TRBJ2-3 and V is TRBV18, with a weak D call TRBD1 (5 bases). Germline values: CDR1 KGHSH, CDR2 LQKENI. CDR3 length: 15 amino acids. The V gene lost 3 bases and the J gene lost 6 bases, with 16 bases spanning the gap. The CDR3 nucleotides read TGTGCCAGCTCACCCATAGGGGTTTACTCCGATACGCAGTATTTT. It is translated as CASSPIGVYSDTQYF.

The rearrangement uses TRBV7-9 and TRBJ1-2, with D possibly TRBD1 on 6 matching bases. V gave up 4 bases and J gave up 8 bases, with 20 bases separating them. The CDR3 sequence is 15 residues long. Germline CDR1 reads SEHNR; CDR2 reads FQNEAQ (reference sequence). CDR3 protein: CASSSGGGPRSGYTF. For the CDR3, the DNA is TGTGCCAGCAGCTCGGGGGGGGGCCCCAGGAGCGGCTACACCTTC.

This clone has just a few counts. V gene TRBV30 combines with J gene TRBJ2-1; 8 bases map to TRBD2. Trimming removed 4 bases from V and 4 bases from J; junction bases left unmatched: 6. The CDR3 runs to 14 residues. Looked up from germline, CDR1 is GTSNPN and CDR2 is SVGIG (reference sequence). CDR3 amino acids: CAWKRAGVYNEQFF. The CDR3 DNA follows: TGTGCCTGGAAGAGAGCGGGGGTATACAATGAGCAGTTCTTC.

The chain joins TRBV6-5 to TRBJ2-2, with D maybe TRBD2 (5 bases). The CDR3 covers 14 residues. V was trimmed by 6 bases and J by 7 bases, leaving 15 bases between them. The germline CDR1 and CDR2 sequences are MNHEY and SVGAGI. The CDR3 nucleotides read TGTGCCAGCAGCCTCGGGGAGTGGAACGGGGAGCTGTTTTTT. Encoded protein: CASSLGEWNGELFF.

CDR3 residues: CASSLSAQDAATNEKLFF. In DNA form, the CDR3 reads TGTGCCAGCAGTTTATCGGCACAGGATGCAGCAACTAATGAAAAACTGTTTTTT. This chain uses TRBV28 with TRBJ1-4; tentatively, D is TRBD1 (5 bases). The ends were cut back, 1 base at V and 0 bases at J, with 15 bases in the middle. This CDR3 region has 18 residues. The germline gives CDR1 MDHEN, CDR2 SYDVKM. The entire variable domain, with the rest obtained from reference TRBV28 and TRBJ1-4, is as follows: DVKVTQSSRYLVKRTGEKVFLECVQDMDHENMFWYRQDPGLGLRLIYFSYDVKMKEKGDIPEGYSVSREKKERFSLILESASTNQTSMYLCASSLSAQDAATNEKLFFGSGTQLSVL.

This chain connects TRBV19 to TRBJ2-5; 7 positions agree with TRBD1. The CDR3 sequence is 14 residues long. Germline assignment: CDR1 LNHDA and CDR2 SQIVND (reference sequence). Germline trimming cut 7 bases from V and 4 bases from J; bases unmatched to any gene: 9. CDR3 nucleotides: TGTGCCAGTACATCCCTGCCAGGGGGAGAGACCCAGTACTTC. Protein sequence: CASTSLPGGETQYF.

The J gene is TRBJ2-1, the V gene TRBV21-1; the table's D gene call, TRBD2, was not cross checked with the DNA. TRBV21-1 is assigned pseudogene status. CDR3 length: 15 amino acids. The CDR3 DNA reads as TGTGCCAGCACAATCCGCCGGGGTGTGGACAATGAGCAGTTCTTC. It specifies CASTIRRGVDNEQFF.

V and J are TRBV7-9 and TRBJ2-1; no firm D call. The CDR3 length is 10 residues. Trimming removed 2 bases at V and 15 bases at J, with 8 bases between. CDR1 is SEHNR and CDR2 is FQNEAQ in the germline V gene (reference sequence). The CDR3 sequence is CASSLQVLFF. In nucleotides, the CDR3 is TGTGCCAGCAGCTTACAGGTCCTGTTCTTC.

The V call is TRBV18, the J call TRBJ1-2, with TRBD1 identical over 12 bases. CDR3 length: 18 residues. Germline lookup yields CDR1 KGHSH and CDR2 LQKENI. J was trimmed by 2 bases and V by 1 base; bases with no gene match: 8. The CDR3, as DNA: TGTGCCAGCTCACCACTTTTGCTAGGGACAGGGGGCAACTATGGCTACACCTTC. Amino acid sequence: CASSPLLLGTGGNYGYTF.

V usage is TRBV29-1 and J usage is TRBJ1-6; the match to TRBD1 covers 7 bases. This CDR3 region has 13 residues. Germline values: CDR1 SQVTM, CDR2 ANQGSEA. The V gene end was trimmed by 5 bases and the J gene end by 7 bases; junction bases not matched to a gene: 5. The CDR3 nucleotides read TGCAGCGTTCGGACAGGCGGGAATTCACCCCTCCACTTT. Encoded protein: CSVRTGGNSPLHF. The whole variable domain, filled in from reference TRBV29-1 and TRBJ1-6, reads SAVISQKPSRDICQRGTSLTIQCQVDSQVTMMFWYRQQPGQSLTLIATANQGSEATYESGFVIDKFPISRPNLTFSTLTVSNMSPEDSSIYLCSVRTGGNSPLHFGNGTRLTVT.